These 12 T cell receptor beta chains originate from one sample sequenced in a study of T cells in Graves' hyperthyroidism and ophthalmopathy. Amplification of TCR beta CDR3 regions was performed using RNA transcripts as template. The HTBI primer set was used in a first-round RT-PCR of the TCR CDR3. In TCRdb, the multiplex PCR reads were re-called with MiXCR into one record per CDR3 protein. Counted here are a few hundred thousand distinct CDR3 sequences, roughly 15% occurring once; the ten biggest clones make up roughly 30%. Sequencing used blood. These receptor sequences come from a woman aged 50 to 60 with Graves' hyperthyroidism that later progressed to Graves' ophthalmopathy.

This clonotype was counted ten times or more. The chain combines TRBV11-2 with TRBJ1-1, with D maybe TRBD1 (5 bases). Trimming stripped 6 bases from V and 4 bases from J, with 12 bases between. The germline V gene encodes CDR1 SGHAT and CDR2 FQNNGV. This CDR3 has 13 amino acids. CDR3 residues: CASRRGQGTEAFF. The CDR3 bases are TGTGCCAGCAGGCGGGGCCAGGGCACTGAAGCTTTCTTT.

This chain connects TRBV11-1 to TRBJ2-5, with 16 bases matching TRBD2. The CDR3 runs 17 residues. Losses at the gene ends were 3 bases for V and 6 bases for J; bases not matched to a gene: 7. Looked up from germline, CDR1 is SGHAT and CDR2 is FQDESV (reference sequence). The CDR3 DNA reads TGTGCCAGCAGCTTCGGGACTAGCGGGAGGGGTATGAAGACCCAGTACTTC. Protein: CASSFGTSGRGMKTQYF.

The chain uses TRBV20-1 and TRBJ2-7, with D tentatively TRBD2 (7 bases). This CDR3 contains 15 residues. The germline gives CDR1 DFQATT, CDR2 SNEGSKA (reference sequence). V gave up 0 bases and J gave up 7 bases, with 19 bases separating them. CDR3 in DNA: TGCAGTGCTAGAGATGGGGGCGGGAGAGTTCGAGAGCAGTACTTC. It is translated as CSARDGGGRVREQYF.

This clonotype was found many times. This sequence joins TRBV10-2 and TRBJ2-7, with D unclear. The CDR3 has 12 residues. Per the germline V gene, CDR1 is WSHSY and CDR2 is SAAADI. V was cut by 7 bases and J by 7 bases, with 14 bases left in between. The CDR3 nucleotides are TGCGCCAGCACCACAGCCAACCGGGAGCAGTACTTC. Its protein is CASTTANREQYF.

In this sample, this clonotype turned up many times. The gene calls are TRBV5-6 and TRBJ1-1; TRBD1 aligns across 9 bases. The CDR3 sequence is 14 residues long. Germline CDR1 SGHDT, CDR2 YYEEEE. V was pared by 4 bases and J by 5 bases, with 6 bases of the junction left unmatched. CDR3 bases: TGTGCCAGCAGCCTACAGGGGGCAGGGACTGAAGCTTTCTTT. Translation: CASSLQGAGTEAFF.

This clonotype was observed a few times. This chain joins TRBV5-1 and TRBJ2-5, with a tentative D call TRBD2 (6 bases). CDR3 length: 15 amino acids. Trimming stripped 0 bases from V and 3 bases from J, with 12 bases between. CDR1 is SGHRS and CDR2 is YFSETQ in the germline V gene. CDR3 sequence (DNA): TGCGCCAGCAGCTTGGCCAGAGGAGGGGAAGAGACCCAGTACTTC. Translated: CASSLARGGEETQYF.

This clonotype was found many times. This sequence joins TRBV27 and TRBJ2-3; TRBD2 matches 9 bases. This CDR3 comprises 16 residues. After removal of 4 bases from V and 2 bases from J, the junction contained 7 bases not matched to a gene. CDR1 and CDR2 from the germline V gene are MNHEY and SMNVEV (reference sequence). In DNA form, the CDR3 reads TGTGCCAGCAGTTCTTGGACTAGCGTCGACACAGATACGCAGTATTTT. Its translation is CASSSWTSVDTDTQYF.

This clonotype was seen many times. The CDR3 is CASSQGGSGSWEQYF. The CDR3 DNA is TGTGCCAGCAGCCAAGGTGGTAGCGGGAGTTGGGAGCAGTACTTC. This chain joins TRBV3-1 and TRBJ2-7; 9 nucleotides agree with TRBD2. V shed 1 base, J shed 7 bases, and the junction held 8 bases outside the gene matches. This CDR3 comprises 15 residues. The germline gives CDR1 LGHDT, CDR2 YNNKEL (reference sequence).

This clonotype was counted many times. CDR3 coding DNA: TGCAGTGTCCGCCGGGACGGCTACGAGCAGTACTTC. Protein sequence: CSVRRDGYEQYF. The rearrangement joins TRBV20-1 to TRBJ2-7, with D perhaps matching TRBD1 or TRBD2 (5 bases each). With 7 bases removed from V and 3 bases from J, the gap between germline ends came to 13 bases. Per germline, CDR1 DFQATT and CDR2 SNEGSKA (reference sequence). The CDR3 covers 12 residues.

This clonotype has just a few counts. CDR3 region: CASSLDFSYSIYNEQFF. CDR3 coding DNA: TGTGCCAGCAGCTTGGACTTCTCCTATTCTATATACAATGAGCAGTTCTTC. The chain employs TRBV7-9 and TRBJ2-1; weak D call: TRBD2 (5 bases). Germline values: CDR1 SEHNR, CDR2 FQNEAQ (reference sequence). The CDR3 contains 17 residues. V shed 3 bases and J shed 4 bases, with 19 bases lying between them.

This clonotype occurred once. Written as DNA, the CDR3 is TGTGCCAGCAGACCCACATACGGACGACAGGGGTCATATGGCTACACCTTC. It encodes CASRPTYGRQGSYGYTF. This sequence joins TRBV6-1 and TRBJ1-2; 8 bases line up with TRBD1. The length of the CDR3 is 17 residues. J lost 5 bases, V lost 6 bases, and 17 bases had no gene match. Per germline, CDR1 MNHNS and CDR2 SASEGT.

The chain couples TRBV6-1 to TRBJ2-1, with TRBD1 matching over 9 bases. With 6 bases clipped from V and 15 bases from J, the junction kept 9 bases outside the gene matches. CDR1 MNHNS and CDR2 SASEGT come from the germline V gene. CDR3 length: 12 amino acids. The chain's CDR3 is CASRPRDRVWFF. CDR3 coding DNA: TGTGCCAGCAGACCCCGGGACAGGGTTTGGTTCTTC.